The rows below give T cell receptor beta chains drawn from one sample of a study of blood T cell repertoires in COVID-19. Clones were sequenced by immunoSEQ multiplex PCR, and TCRdb holds only the in-frame ones, with some missing. The sample yields around 400,000 clones, about nine tenths seen once. The sequencing input was PBMCs or T cells enriched from blood (not recorded which). Source of these receptors: a woman aged 40 to 50 who had been exposed to COVID-19. CDR3s leave out the opening cysteine and the closing phenylalanine or tryptophan.

cdr3_length | v_call | cdr3_aa
12 | TRBV18 | ASSPPDGRYEQY
14 | TRBV24-1 | ATSDFPGGGGETQY
9 | TRBV29-1 | SVGENYGYT
14 | TRBV19 | ASSIRDRGSNTEAF
15 | TRBV4-1 | ASSQAGTAEVNTEAF
12 | TRBV5-1 | ASSSTQGNTEAF
12 | TRBV10-1 | ASSESGGDNEQF
13 | TRBV25-1 | ASSAPGQGSTKLF
12 | TRBV27 | ASSSIGQAAPYT
13 | TRBV19 | ASSIAGFSGNTIY
13 | TRBV7-9 | ASSLYRQGGEKLF
12 | TRBV9 | ASSITPGDTEAF
13 | TRBV9 | ASSVGEGPYNEQF
12 | TRBV9 | ASSAKAGIYEQY
14 | TRBV19 | ASSVPTGVSYNEQF
13 | TRBV5-1 | ASSLAGEFGNIQY
14 | TRBV29-1 | SVEDRGPRTRGPQH
14 | TRBV27 | ASSPHPTGGAIGYT
13 | TRBV2 | ASSGPVGAGQPQH
10 | TRBV30 | AWSLNTGELF
14 | TRBV2 | ASSYRDRGLQETQY
13 | TRBV5-1 | ASSLDWRGSQPQH
12 | TRBV10-1 | ASSPVGSQYEQY
12 | TRBV15 | ATSREGQGYEQY
13 | TRBV7-9 | ASSPQTARGEKLF
13 | TRBV5-1 | ASSLGPRDRTEAF
15 | TRBV4-2 | ASSQFTAGLAPNEQF
14 | TRBV19 | ASSTRTGGISYEQY
11 | TRBV5-4 | ASSLTGVDTQY
14 | TRBV4-3 | ASSQDEVSSDYGYT
14 | TRBV6-5 | ASSYAGTGTNEKLF
12 | TRBV4-1 | ASSQERGARGYT
12 | TRBV18 | ASSPGQNQETQY
12 | TRBV5-4 | ASSFSGNRGEQY
12 | TRBV10-3 | AIRSTGDITEAF
13 | TRBV5-8 | ASSLYRGLGGELF
12 | TRBV6-5 | ASRGTGNMAPQH
11 | TRBV6-4 | ASSSGQGLSYT
10 | TRBV2 | ASSDRRDGYT
12 | TRBV5-5 | ASSLDSDSYGYT
14 | TRBV19 | ASSETTGFGNQPQH
14 | TRBV5-6 | ASSDQSGRDTGELF
14 | TRBV27 | ASSKNQYRDPYGYT
12 | TRBV2 | ASSELRKNTEAF